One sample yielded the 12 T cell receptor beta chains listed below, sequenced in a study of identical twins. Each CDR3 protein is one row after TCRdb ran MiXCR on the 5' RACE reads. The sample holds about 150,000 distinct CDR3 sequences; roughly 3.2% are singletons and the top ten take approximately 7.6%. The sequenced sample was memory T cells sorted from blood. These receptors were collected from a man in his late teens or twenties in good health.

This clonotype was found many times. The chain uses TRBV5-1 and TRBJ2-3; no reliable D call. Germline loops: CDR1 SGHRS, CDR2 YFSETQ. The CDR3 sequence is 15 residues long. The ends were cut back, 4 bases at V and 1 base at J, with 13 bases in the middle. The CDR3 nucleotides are TGCGCCAGCAGCCCTGGTGCCCTCCGCACAGATACGCAGTATTTT. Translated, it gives CASSPGALRTDTQYF. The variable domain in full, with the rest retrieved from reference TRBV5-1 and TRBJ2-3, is KAGVTQTPRYLIKTRGQQVTLSCSPISGHRSVSWYQQTPGQGLQFLFEYFSETQRNKGNFPGRFSGRQFSNSRSEMNVSTLELGDSALYLCASSPGALRTDTQYFGPGTRLTVL.

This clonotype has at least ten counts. The CDR3 loop reads CAIRGPHRVGTGNTIYF. In DNA form, the CDR3 reads TGTGCCATCAGGGGTCCTCACCGGGTAGGGACTGGAAACACCATATATTTT. The genes are TRBV10-3 and TRBJ1-3, with unresolved D. Germline CDR1 and CDR2: ENHRY and SYGVKD. V was pared by 6 bases and J by 2 bases, with 20 bases between. This CDR3 region has 17 residues.

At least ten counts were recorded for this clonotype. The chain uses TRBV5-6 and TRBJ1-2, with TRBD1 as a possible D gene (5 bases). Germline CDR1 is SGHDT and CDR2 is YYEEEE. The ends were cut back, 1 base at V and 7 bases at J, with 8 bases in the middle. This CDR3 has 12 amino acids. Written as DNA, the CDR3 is TGTGCCAGCAGCTTGTCACAGGCTGGCTACACCTTC. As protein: CASSLSQAGYTF.

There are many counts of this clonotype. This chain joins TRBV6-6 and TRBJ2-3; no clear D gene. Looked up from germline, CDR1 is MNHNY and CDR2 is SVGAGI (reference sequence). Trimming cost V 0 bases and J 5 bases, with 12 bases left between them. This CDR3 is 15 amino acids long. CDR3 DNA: TGTGCCAGCAGTTACTCGAACAGAGTAGTAGATACGCAGTATTTT. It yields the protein CASSYSNRVVDTQYF.

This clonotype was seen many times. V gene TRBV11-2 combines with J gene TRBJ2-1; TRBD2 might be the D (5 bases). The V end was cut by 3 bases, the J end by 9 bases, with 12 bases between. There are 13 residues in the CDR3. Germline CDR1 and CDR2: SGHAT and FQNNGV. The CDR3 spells CASSLDWRVEQFF. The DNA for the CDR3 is TGTGCCAGCAGCTTGGATTGGCGGGTTGAGCAGTTCTTC.

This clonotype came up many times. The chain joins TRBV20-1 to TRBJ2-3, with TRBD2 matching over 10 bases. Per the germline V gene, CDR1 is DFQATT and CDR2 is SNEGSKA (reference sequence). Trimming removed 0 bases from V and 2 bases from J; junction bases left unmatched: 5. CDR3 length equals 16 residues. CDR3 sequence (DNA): TGCAGTGCTAGAGATCAGCTAGCGGGAGACACAGATACGCAGTATTTT. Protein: CSARDQLAGDTDTQYF.

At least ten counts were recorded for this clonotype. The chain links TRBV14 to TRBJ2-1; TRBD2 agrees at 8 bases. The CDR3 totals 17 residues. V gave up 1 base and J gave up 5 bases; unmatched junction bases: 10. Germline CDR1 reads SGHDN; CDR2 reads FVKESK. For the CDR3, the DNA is TGTGCCAGCAGCCAAGGACCCGGGAGGGCCGCCAACAATGAGCAGTTCTTC. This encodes CASSQGPGRAANNEQFF.

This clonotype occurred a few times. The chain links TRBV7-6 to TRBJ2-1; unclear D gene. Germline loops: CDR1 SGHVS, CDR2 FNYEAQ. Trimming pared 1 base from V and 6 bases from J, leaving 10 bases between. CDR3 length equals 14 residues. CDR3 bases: TGTGCCAGCAGCTTAGATGGCGACTTCAATGAGCAGTTCTTC. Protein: CASSLDGDFNEQFF.

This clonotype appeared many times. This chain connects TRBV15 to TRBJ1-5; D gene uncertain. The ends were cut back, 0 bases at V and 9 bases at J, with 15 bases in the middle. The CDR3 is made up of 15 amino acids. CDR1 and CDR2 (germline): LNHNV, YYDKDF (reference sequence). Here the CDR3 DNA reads TGTGCCACCAGCAGAGATACCGCACGGGATACGCCCCAGCATTTT. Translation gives CATSRDTARDTPQHF.

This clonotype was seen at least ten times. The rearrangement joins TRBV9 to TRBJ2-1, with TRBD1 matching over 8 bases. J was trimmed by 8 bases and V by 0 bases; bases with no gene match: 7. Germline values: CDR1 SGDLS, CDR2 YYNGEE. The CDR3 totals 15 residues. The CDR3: CASSVEDRGLHEQFF. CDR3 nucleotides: TGTGCCAGCAGCGTAGAAGACAGGGGTTTACATGAGCAGTTCTTC.

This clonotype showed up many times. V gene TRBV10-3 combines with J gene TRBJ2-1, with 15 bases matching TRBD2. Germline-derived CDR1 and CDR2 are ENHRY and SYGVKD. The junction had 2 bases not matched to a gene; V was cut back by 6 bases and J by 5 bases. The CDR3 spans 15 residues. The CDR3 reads CAIRGLAGGDNEQFF. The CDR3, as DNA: TGTGCCATCAGGGGACTAGCGGGAGGAGACAATGAGCAGTTCTTC.

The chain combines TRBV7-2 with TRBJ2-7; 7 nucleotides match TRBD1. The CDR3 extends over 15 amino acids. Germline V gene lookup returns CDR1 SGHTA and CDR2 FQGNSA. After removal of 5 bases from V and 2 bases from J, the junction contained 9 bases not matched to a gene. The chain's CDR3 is CASSARRDRPYEQYF. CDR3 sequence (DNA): TGTGCCAGCAGCGCCCGCCGGGACAGACCCTACGAGCAGTACTTC.